One sample yielded the 7 T cell receptor beta chains listed below, sequenced in a study of beta chain features in type 1 diabetes. Expressed TCRB transcripts were sequenced because the entire RNA isolate underwent reverse transcription. Generated by immunoSEQ multiplex PCR, the TCRdb table keeps only in-frame clones and is missing some. The repertoire holds roughly 340,000 clones, with approximately 13% as singletons. Overall study results and limits: Significant though moderate, a shortening of TCRB CDR3s appeared in all four CD4+ subsets of Type 1 diabetes patients.

These receptors have no identified antigens. The source material was naive CD4+ T cells from blood. These receptors all stem from a woman between 18 and 29 years old with type 1 diabetes.

This clone was recorded a few times. The J gene is TRBJ2-5, the V gene TRBV25-1; D is perhaps TRBD1 (5 bases). CDR1 and CDR2 from the germline V gene are MGHDK and SYGVNS. The CDR3 consists of 13 residues. Trimming removed 2 bases from V and 2 bases from J, with 6 bases in between. The CDR3 region has the DNA TGTGCCAGCAGTGAACCAGGGCAAGAGACCCAGTACTTC. It yields the protein CASSEPGQETQYF.

This clone was seen more than once but under ten times. The chain links TRBV28 to TRBJ1-5; maybe TRBD1 (5 bases). The V end was cut by 5 bases, the J end by 4 bases, with 12 bases between. The length of the CDR3 is 14 residues. Germline V gene sequence: CDR1 MDHEN, CDR2 SYDVKM. For the CDR3, the DNA is TGTGCCAGCAGTATGACAGACTTGAATCAGCCCCAGCATTTT. Its protein product is CASSMTDLNQPQHF.

The chain has TRBV19 and TRBJ2-1, with 9 nucleotides matching TRBD1. The CDR3 loop spans 15 amino acids. J lost 7 bases, V lost 4 bases, and 8 bases had no gene match. CDR1 and CDR2 from the germline V gene are LNHDA and SQIVND (reference sequence). CDR3 amino acids: CASSSGTGRRNEQFF. CDR3 nucleotides: TGTGCCAGTAGTAGCGGGACAGGGAGGAGGAATGAGCAGTTCTTC.

This clone was seen a handful of times. The chain couples TRBV5-4 to TRBJ2-7; 10 bases agree with TRBD2. CDR3 length: 14 residues. CDR1 and CDR2 from the germline V gene are SGHNT and YYREEE (reference sequence). With V trimmed by 7 bases and J by 3 bases, 7 bases remained unmatched. CDR3 sequence: CASRPASGSYEQYF. The DNA of the CDR3 is TGTGCCAGCCGGCCGGCTAGCGGGAGCTACGAGCAGTACTTC.

The J gene is TRBJ2-3, the V gene TRBV11-2, with 10 bases aligning to TRBD1. CDR1 SGHAT and CDR2 FQNNGV come from the germline V gene. After removal of 6 bases from V and 0 bases from J, the junction contained 6 bases not matched to a gene. CDR3 length: 16 residues. For the CDR3, the DNA is TGTGCCAGCAGTTGGGGGGACAGGGGTAGCACAGATACGCAGTATTTT. It codes for CASSWGDRGSTDTQYF.

The chain joins TRBV7-6 to TRBJ2-1; a weak D match, TRBD2 (5 bases). CDR3 length: 14 amino acids. V was cut by 0 bases and J by 10 bases, with 13 bases left in between. The germline CDR1 and CDR2 sequences are SGHVS and FNYEAQ. In DNA form, the CDR3 reads TGTGCCAGCAGCTTAGCGCGAACTAGGGCCGAGCAGTTCTTC. The encoded protein is CASSLARTRAEQFF.

This clone has only a few counts. The chain is built from TRBV29-1 and TRBJ2-1; D unclear. The V gene's germline CDR1 is SQVTM and CDR2 ANQGSEA. The CDR3 totals 14 residues. With 3 bases removed from V and 0 bases from J, the gap between germline ends came to 9 bases. In DNA form, the CDR3 reads TGCAGCGTTGAGTGGAGACTCTCCTACAATGAGCAGTTCTTC. Protein product: CSVEWRLSYNEQFF.